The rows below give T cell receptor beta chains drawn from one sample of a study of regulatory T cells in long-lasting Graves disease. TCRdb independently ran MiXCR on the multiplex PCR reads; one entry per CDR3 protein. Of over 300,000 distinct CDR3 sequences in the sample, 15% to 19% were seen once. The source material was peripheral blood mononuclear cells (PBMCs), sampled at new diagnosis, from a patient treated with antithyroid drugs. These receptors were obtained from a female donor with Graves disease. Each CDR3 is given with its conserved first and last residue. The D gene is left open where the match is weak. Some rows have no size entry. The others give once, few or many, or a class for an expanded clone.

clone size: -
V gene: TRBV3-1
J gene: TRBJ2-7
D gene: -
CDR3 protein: CASSQDSDYEQYF
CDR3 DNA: TGTGCCAGCAGCCAAGATTCGGACTACGAGCAGTACTTC

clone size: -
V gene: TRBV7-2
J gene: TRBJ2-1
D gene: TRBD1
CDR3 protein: CASSFYRGSYNEQFF
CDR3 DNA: TGTGCCAGCAGCTTCTACAGGGGTTCCTACAATGAGCAGTTCTTC

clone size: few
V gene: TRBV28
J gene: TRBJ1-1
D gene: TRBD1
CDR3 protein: CASSRRQGSRMSTEAFF
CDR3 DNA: TGTGCCAGCAGTCGACGACAGGGCTCTCGTATGAGCACTGAAGCTTTCTTT

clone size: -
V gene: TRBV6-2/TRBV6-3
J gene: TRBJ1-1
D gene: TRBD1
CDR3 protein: CASRPQGVQRRITEAFF
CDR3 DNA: TGTGCCAGCAGGCCACAGGGGGTGCAGAGGAGGATCACTGAAGCTTTCTTT

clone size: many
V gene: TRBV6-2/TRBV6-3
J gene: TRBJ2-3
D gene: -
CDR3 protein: CASSYSSTALTDTQYF
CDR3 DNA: TGTGCCAGCAGTTACTCGTCGACAGCCCTCACAGATACGCAGTATTTT

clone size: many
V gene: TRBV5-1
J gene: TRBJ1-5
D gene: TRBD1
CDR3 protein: CASSLSGTGIHQPQHF
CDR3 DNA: TGTGCCAGCAGCTTGAGCGGGACAGGGATCCATCAGCCCCAGCATTTT

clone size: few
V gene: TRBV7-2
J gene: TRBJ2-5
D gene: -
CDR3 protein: CASSSRQRETQYF
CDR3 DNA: TGTGCCAGCAGCTCACGACAGAGAGAGACCCAGTACTTC

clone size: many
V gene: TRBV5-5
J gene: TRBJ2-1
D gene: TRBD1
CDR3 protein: CASSLDRASYNEQFF
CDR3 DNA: TGTGCCAGCAGCCTGGACAGGGCTTCCTACAATGAGCAGTTCTTC

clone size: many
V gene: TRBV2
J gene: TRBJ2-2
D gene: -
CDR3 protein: CAGGYRGGTGELFF
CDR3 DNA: TGTGCCGGCGGATACAGGGGAGGGACCGGGGAGCTGTTTTTT

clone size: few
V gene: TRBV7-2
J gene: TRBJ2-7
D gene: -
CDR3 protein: CASSRASPYEQYF
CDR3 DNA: TGTGCCAGCAGCAGGGCTTCGCCCTACGAGCAGTACTTC

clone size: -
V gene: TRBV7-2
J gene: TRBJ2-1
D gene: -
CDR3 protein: CASSLAAGASYNEQFF
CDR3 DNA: TGTGCCAGCAGCCTAGCCGCAGGGGCGTCCTACAATGAGCAGTTCTTC

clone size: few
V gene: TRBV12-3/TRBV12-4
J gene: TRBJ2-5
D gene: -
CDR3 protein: CASREPNLETQYF
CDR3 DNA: TGTGCCAGCAGGGAGCCAAATCTAGAGACCCAGTACTTC

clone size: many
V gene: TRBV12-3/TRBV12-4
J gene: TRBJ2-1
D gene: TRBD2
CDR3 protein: CASSLWGSGGGGEQFF
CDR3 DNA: TGTGCCAGCAGTTTATGGGGTAGCGGGGGGGGCGGTGAGCAGTTCTTC

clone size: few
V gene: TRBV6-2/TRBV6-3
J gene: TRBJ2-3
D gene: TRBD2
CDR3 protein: CASSENGLAGRAGTDTQYF
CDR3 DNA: TGTGCCAGCAGTGAAAACGGACTAGCGGGACGGGCGGGAACAGATACGCAGTATTTT

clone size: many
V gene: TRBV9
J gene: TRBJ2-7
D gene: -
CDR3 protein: CASSVALQGPIYEQYF
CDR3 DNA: TGTGCCAGCAGCGTAGCTCTCCAGGGCCCCATCTACGAGCAGTACTTC

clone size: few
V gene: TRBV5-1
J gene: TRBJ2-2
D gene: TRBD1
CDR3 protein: CASRRTGGYTGELFF
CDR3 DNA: TGCGCCAGCAGGAGGACAGGGGGCTACACCGGGGAGCTGTTTTTT

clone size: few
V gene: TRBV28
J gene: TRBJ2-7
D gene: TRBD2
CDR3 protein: CASSFKLAGELHEQYF
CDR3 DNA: TGTGCCAGCAGTTTTAAACTAGCGGGAGAACTCCACGAGCAGTACTTC

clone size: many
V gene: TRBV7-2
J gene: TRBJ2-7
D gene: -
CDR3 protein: CASSFMYEQYF
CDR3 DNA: TGTGCCAGCAGCTTTATGTACGAGCAGTACTTC

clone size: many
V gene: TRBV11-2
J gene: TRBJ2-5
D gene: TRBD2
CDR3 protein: CASSRRTRGEETQYF
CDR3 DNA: TGTGCCAGCAGCCGCAGGACTAGAGGGGAAGAGACCCAGTACTTC

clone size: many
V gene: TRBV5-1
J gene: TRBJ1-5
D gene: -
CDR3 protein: CASSLVGEGQPQHF
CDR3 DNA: TGCGCCAGCAGCTTGGTGGGGGAAGGTCAGCCCCAGCATTTT

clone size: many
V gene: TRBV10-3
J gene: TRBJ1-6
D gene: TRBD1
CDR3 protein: CASKFADRAEPLHF
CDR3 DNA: TGTGCCTCCAAGTTTGCCGACAGGGCGGAACCCCTCCACTTT

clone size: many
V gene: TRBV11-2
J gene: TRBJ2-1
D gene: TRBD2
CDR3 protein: CASSYSGTYNEQFF
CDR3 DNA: TGTGCCAGCAGCTATAGCGGGACATACAATGAGCAGTTCTTC

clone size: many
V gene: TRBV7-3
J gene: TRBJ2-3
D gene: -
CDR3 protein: CASSFLRDTQYF
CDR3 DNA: TGTGCCAGCAGCTTCCTGCGGGATACGCAGTATTTT

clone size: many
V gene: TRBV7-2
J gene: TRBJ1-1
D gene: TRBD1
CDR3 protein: CASSLRQGPGGGTEAFF
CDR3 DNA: TGTGCCAGCAGCCTTCGACAGGGTCCGGGGGGGGGCACTGAAGCTTTCTTT

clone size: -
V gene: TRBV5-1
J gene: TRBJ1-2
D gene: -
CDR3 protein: CASSLVFTGEAKDGYTF
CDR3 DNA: TGCGCCAGCAGCTTGGTATTTACAGGAGAGGCAAAGGATGGCTACACCTTC

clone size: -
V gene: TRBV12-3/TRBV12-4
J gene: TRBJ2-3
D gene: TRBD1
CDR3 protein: CASSGGQGSTDTQYF
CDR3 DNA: TGTGCCAGCAGTGGCGGACAGGGTAGTACAGATACGCAGTATTTT

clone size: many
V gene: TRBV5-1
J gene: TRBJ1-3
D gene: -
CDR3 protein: CASRQLFSGNTIYF
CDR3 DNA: TGCGCCAGCAGACAGCTCTTCTCTGGAAACACCATATATTTT

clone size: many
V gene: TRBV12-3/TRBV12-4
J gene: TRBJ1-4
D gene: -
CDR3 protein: CASSFGKRNEKLFF
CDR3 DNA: TGTGCCAGCAGTTTTGGTAAAAGGAATGAAAAACTGTTTTTT

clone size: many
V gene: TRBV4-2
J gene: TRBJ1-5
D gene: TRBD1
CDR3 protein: CASSPYFRDRSNQPQHF
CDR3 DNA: TGTGCCAGCAGCCCTTACTTCCGGGACAGAAGCAATCAGCCCCAGCATTTT

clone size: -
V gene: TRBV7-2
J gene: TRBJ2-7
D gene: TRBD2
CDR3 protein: CASSLSQGTRYEQYF
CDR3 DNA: TGTGCCAGCAGCTTATCTCAGGGGACTAGGTACGAGCAGTACTTC

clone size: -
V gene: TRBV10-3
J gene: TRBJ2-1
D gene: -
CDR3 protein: CAISDTSNEQFF
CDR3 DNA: TGTGCCATCAGTGATACTAGCAATGAGCAGTTCTTC

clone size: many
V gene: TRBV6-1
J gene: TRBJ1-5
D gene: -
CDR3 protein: CASSEHGQRGVPQHF
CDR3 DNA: TGTGCCAGCAGTGAGCATGGACAGCGTGGAGTGCCCCAGCATTTT

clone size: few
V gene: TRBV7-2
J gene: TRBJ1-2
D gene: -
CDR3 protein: CASSSGGGNPNYGYTF
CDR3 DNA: TGTGCCAGCAGCTCAGGCGGGGGGAATCCTAACTATGGCTACACCTTC

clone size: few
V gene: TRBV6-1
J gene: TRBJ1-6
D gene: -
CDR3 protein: CASSRQDSSSYNSPLHF
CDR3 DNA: TGTGCCAGCAGTCGACAGGACTCGAGCTCCTATAATTCACCCCTCCACTTT

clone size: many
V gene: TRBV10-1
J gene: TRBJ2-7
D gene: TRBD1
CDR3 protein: CASSAGQAAKWYF
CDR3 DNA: TGCGCCAGCAGCGCGGGACAGGCTGCTAAGTGGTACTTC

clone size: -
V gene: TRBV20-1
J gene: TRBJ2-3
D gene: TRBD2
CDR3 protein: CSAPSGGVGNTQYF
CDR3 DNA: TGCAGTGCTCCCAGCGGGGGGGTTGGGAATACGCAGTATTTT

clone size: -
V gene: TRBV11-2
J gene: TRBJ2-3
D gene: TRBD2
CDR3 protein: CASSLGRLAGASNTSTDTQYF
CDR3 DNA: TGTGCCAGCAGCTTAGGGCGACTAGCGGGAGCGTCAAACACTAGCACAGATACGCAGTATTTT

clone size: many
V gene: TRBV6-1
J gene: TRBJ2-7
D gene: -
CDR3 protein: CASSKSPGPGYEQYF
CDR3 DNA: TGTGCCAGCAGTAAGAGCCCGGGACCGGGCTACGAGCAGTACTTC

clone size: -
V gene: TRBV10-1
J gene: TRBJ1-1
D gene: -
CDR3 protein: CASSGAGEAFF
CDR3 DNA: TGCGCCAGCAGTGGGGCCGGGGAAGCTTTCTTT

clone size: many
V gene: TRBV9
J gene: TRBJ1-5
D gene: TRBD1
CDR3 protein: CASSESGGRQPQHF
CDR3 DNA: TGTGCCAGCAGCGAATCAGGGGGCAGACAGCCCCAGCATTTT

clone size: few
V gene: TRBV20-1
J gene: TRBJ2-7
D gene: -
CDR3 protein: CSARPTLYEQYF
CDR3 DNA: TGCAGTGCTCGCCCCACCCTCTACGAGCAGTACTTC

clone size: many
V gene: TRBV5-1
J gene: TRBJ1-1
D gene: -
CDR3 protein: CASSWGGGLGVNTEAFF
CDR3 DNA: TGCGCCAGCAGCTGGGGTGGTGGGCTGGGAGTCAACACTGAAGCTTTCTTT

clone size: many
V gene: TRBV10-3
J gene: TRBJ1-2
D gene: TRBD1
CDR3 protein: CAIGGEDRGQGGYTF
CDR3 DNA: TGTGCCATCGGTGGAGAGGACAGGGGGCAGGGTGGCTACACCTTC

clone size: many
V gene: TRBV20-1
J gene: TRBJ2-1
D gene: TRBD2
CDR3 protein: CSARGRGGRNEQFF
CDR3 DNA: TGCAGTGCTAGAGGGCGGGGGGGCCGAAATGAGCAGTTCTTC

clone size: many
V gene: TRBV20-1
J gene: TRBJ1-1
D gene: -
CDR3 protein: CSARDFTEAFF
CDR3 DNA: TGCAGTGCTAGAGATTTTACCGAAGCTTTCTTT

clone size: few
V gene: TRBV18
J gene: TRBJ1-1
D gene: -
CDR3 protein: CASSATGSLNTEAFF
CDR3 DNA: TGTGCCAGCTCAGCCACAGGCAGTCTGAACACTGAAGCTTTCTTT

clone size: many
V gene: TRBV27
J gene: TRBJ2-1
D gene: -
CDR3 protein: CASSLGMAGSSYNEQFF
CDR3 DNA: TGTGCCAGCAGTTTAGGGATGGCCGGAAGCTCCTACAATGAGCAGTTCTTC